The entry that follows covers one T cell receptor (beta chain) sequence. This sample is drawn from a study of blood T cell repertoires in COVID-19. For the study at large: Specimens from acute and convalescent COVID-19 originated in the United States, Italy and Spain. PBMCs, B-cell-depleted T cells, or T cells provided the cDNA or gDNA that made up the material.

Resolution of symptoms, clearance, or two negative PCRs was present in recovered Cohort 3 donors. In the authors' workflow: Estimation of nucleated cell counts relied on the amplification of reference gene primers. Produced via immunoSEQ multiplex PCR; TCRdb's table is partial and in-frame only. From that table come the V and J calls and clone size; the DNA was used to work out D and trimming. The sample records about 320,000 clones, roughly 90% being singletons. The V gene lost 5 bases and the J gene lost 2 bases, with 10 bases spanning the gap. The CDR3 is made up of 13 amino acids. Germline V gene lookup returns CDR1 SGDLS and CDR2 YYNGEE.

This receptor was obtained from a man in his fifties or sixties who had recovered from COVID-19. Sequencing was performed on PBMCs or T cells enriched from blood (not recorded which). This chain uses TRBV9 with TRBJ1-2, with D perhaps matching TRBD1 (5 bases). CDR3: CASSKTANYGYTF. The CDR3, as DNA: TGTGCCAGCAGTAAGACAGCGAACTATGGCTACACCTTC.